The TCR beta chain under discussion was sequenced for a study of post-analysis software for immune sequencing data. Study conclusions and caveats: Same-batch preparations were strongly co-clustered by F measure. Included in a set of about five TRBV segments more frequent in patients than controls were TRBV5-6, TRBV5-1 and TRBV20-1.

Notes on this clonotype: The target antigen is unknown.

TCR beta libraries were prepared from cDNA with unique molecular identifiers. TCRdb reanalysed the PCR reads using MiXCR and keeps one entry per CDR3 protein. Here the sample spans about 770,000 distinct CDR3 sequences, 46% being singletons. The germline V gene encodes CDR1 SGHRS and CDR2 YFSETQ. Trimming removed 0 bases at V and 0 bases at J, with 10 bases between. This CDR3 is 17 amino acids long. The rearrangement joins TRBV5-1 to TRBJ2-6; possibly TRBD1 or TRBD2 for D (6 bases each). Source material: blood. The sequence came from a girl aged 10 to 17 with multiple sclerosis. CDR3 nucleotides: TGCGCCAGCAGCTTGGAGGGGGGAAGCTCTGGGGCCAACGTCCTGACTTTC. Protein sequence: CASSLEGGSSGANVLTF.